These 19 T cell receptor beta chains share one sample of origin, sequenced in a study of blood T cell repertoires in COVID-19. The data were produced by immunoSEQ multiplex PCR, yet TCRdb's version contains in-frame clones alone and is incomplete. The sample carries tens of thousands of clones, about four fifths recorded once. Sequencing was performed on peripheral blood. These receptors were obtained from a man between 65 and 79 years old with COVID-19, enrolled during active disease.

The rearrangement joins TRBV15 to TRBJ2-3, with D perhaps matching TRBD2 (5 bases). Germline V lookup: CDR1 LNHNV, CDR2 YYDKDF (reference sequence). CDR3 size: 17 residues. V was clipped by 1 base and J by 1 base, with 15 bases between them. The CDR3 DNA is TGTGCCACCAGCAGAGTCCGGAGGACTGTCGGCACAGATACGCAGTATTTT. As protein: CATSRVRRTVGTDTQYF.

The chain combines TRBV2 with TRBJ1-2, with TRBD1 as a possible D gene (6 bases). CDR3 size: 15 residues. Germline CDR1 reads SNHLY; CDR2 reads FYNNEI. The V gene lost 3 bases and the J gene lost 4 bases, with 15 bases spanning the gap. CDR3 in DNA: TGTGCCAGCAGTGATCGAGAGGGGGATCCCTATGGCTACACCTTC. Residues: CASSDREGDPYGYTF.

The rearrangement joins TRBV7-9 to TRBJ1-5, with 10 bases that match TRBD1. The junction had 4 bases not matched to a gene; V was cut back by 4 bases and J by 4 bases. This CDR3 has 15 residues. CDR1 SEHNR and CDR2 FQNEAQ come from the germline V gene (reference sequence). CDR3 amino acids: CASSSGTGENQPQHF. The CDR3 nucleotides read TGTGCCAGCAGCTCCGGGACAGGGGAGAATCAGCCCCAGCATTTT.

The V call is TRBV30, the J call TRBJ2-3, with 9 bases identical to TRBD2. Losses at the gene ends were 6 bases for V and 4 bases for J; bases not matched to a gene: 2. The CDR3 is made up of 12 amino acids. Germline CDR1 and CDR2: GTSNPN and SVGIG (reference sequence). The CDR3, as DNA: TGTGCCTGTAGCGGGAGTGCAGATACGCAGTATTTT. The encoded protein is CACSGSADTQYF.

This chain links TRBV3-1 (or the pseudogene TRBV3-2) with TRBJ2-3, with 13 nucleotides matching TRBD2. CDR3 size: 18 residues. CDR1 is LGHDT and CDR2 is YNNKEL in the germline V gene (reference sequence). J gave up 0 bases and V 0 bases, and 3 bases lay outside the gene matches. The CDR3 region is CASSQELAGGISTDTQYF. The CDR3 DNA follows: TGTGCCAGCAGCCAAGAACTAGCGGGGGGGATTAGCACAGATACGCAGTATTTT.

This sequence joins TRBV30 and TRBJ2-3; TRBD2 matches 10 bases. This CDR3 is 16 amino acids long. Losses at the gene ends were 0 bases for V and 3 bases for J; bases not matched to a gene: 6. CDR1 is GTSNPN and CDR2 is SVGIG in the germline V gene (reference sequence). CDR3 amino acids: CAWSVDLAGVTDTQYF. CDR3 sequence (DNA): TGTGCCTGGAGTGTAGACCTAGCGGGAGTGACAGATACGCAGTATTTT.

The chain employs TRBV3-1 (or the pseudogene TRBV3-2) and TRBJ2-1, with 14 bases aligning to TRBD2. The CDR3 extends over 16 amino acids. V lost 4 bases to trimming and J lost 9 bases; unmatched junction nucleotides: 8. Looked up from germline, CDR1 is LGHDT and CDR2 is YNNKEL (reference sequence). The CDR3 loop is CASSPGTSGRKGEQFF. CDR3 bases: TGTGCCAGCAGCCCTGGGACTAGCGGGAGAAAGGGTGAGCAGTTCTTC.

The gene calls are TRBV28 and TRBJ2-5; 9 bases fit TRBD1. The CDR3 covers 15 residues. The V gene's germline CDR1 is MDHEN and CDR2 SYDVKM. After removal of 6 bases from V and 4 bases from J, the junction contained 9 bases not matched to a gene. The CDR3 DNA sequence: TGTGCCAGCAGACGGGACAGGGCAGGATCAGAGACCCAGTACTTC. It codes for CASRRDRAGSETQYF.

This clone was seen a single time. The rearrangement uses TRBV24-1 and TRBJ1-1, with D possibly being TRBD1 (5 bases). Germline loops: CDR1 KGHDR, CDR2 SFDVKD. CDR3 length: 13 residues. Trimming removed 0 bases from V and 11 bases from J, with 12 bases in between. Written as DNA, the CDR3 is TGTGCCACCAGTGATTTGCTGTCGGGGGAGGCTTTCTTT. Translating it yields CATSDLLSGEAFF.

The chain combines TRBV19 with TRBJ2-1, with D perhaps matching TRBD2 (5 bases). The CDR3 has 15 residues. Germline V gene data show CDR1 as LNHDA and CDR2 as SQIVND (reference sequence). V was cut by 5 bases and J by 13 bases, with 24 bases left in between. The CDR3 region has the DNA TGTGCCAGTAGTCCTGGGTCCTCGTTAGGTGGAGGACAGTTCTTC. Translation gives CASSPGSSLGGGQFF.

The chain combines TRBV11-2 with TRBJ2-1, with 10 bases that match TRBD2. With V trimmed by 2 bases and J by 4 bases, 5 bases remained unmatched. The germline V gene has CDR1 SGHAT and CDR2 FQNNGV. This CDR3 comprises 16 residues. CDR3 protein: CASSLPTSGSYNEQFF. CDR3 bases: TGTGCCAGCAGCTTACCGACTAGCGGGTCATACAATGAGCAGTTCTTC.

This chain connects TRBV10-2 to TRBJ2-7; 13 bases match TRBD2. Per the germline V gene, CDR1 is WSHSY and CDR2 is SAAADI. J lost 3 bases, V lost 7 bases, and 6 bases had no gene match. The CDR3 consists of 15 residues. The CDR3 DNA is TGCGCCAGCAACTCGGGACTAGCGGGAAACTACGAGCAGTACTTC. This codes for CASNSGLAGNYEQYF.

This rearrangement joins TRBV11-2 to TRBJ2-3, with D possibly matching TRBD1 (6 bases). Germline-derived CDR1 and CDR2 are SGHAT and FQNNGV. CDR3 length: 15 amino acids. V gave up 1 base and J gave up 2 bases, with 10 bases separating them. The CDR3 region is CASSLVGQHTDTQYF. Written as DNA, the CDR3 is TGTGCCAGCAGCTTAGTAGGACAGCACACAGATACGCAGTATTTT.

This sequence joins TRBV4-3 and TRBJ2-7; unclear D gene. Per germline, CDR1 LGHNA and CDR2 YSLEER. This CDR3 is built from 18 residues. V lost 0 bases to trimming and J lost 4 bases, with 22 bases between them. The CDR3 DNA reads as TGCGCCAGCAGCCAAGATTTACAAGCGAATGGAGCGTGGTACGAGCAGTACTTC. Translated, it gives CASSQDLQANGAWYEQYF.

This clone has a handful of counts. V and J are TRBV6-1 and TRBJ1-1; D not resolved. Germline-derived CDR1 and CDR2 are MNHNS and SASEGT. The CDR3 is 14 residues long. Trimming took 2 bases from V and 1 from J, leaving 8 bases between them. The CDR3 DNA follows: TGTGCCAGCAGTGAACTTACAGAGAACACTGAAGCTTTCTTT. As protein: CASSELTENTEAFF.

The chain is built from TRBV7-2 and TRBJ2-1; D may be TRBD1 (5 bases). CDR1 is SGHTA, CDR2 FQGNSA, per germline. The CDR3 runs 17 residues. V shed 0 bases and J shed 7 bases, with 19 bases lying between them. CDR3 loop: CASSLASRVLVGNEQFF. CDR3 bases: TGTGCCAGCAGCTTAGCTAGCAGGGTATTAGTGGGAAATGAGCAGTTCTTC.

The chain links TRBV6-6 to TRBJ1-2; a possible D gene is TRBD1 (5 bases). The CDR3 consists of 13 residues. Per the germline V gene, CDR1 is MNHNY and CDR2 is SVGAGI (reference sequence). Trimming took 4 bases from V and 7 from J, leaving 13 bases between them. The DNA for the CDR3 is TGTGCCAGCAGTTTAGGGGAAACGGGTGGCTACACCTTC. Translating it yields CASSLGETGGYTF.

The V gene is TRBV3-1 (or the pseudogene TRBV3-2), the J gene TRBJ2-1; 11 bases are a match to TRBD2. The CDR3 runs to 14 residues. Germline V gives CDR1 LGHDT, CDR2 YNNKEL (reference sequence). V gave up 5 bases and J gave up 5 bases; unmatched junction bases: 2. CDR3 sequence: CASSGTSGHNEQFF. DNA of the CDR3: TGTGCCAGCAGCGGGACTAGCGGCCACAATGAGCAGTTCTTC.

This chain joins TRBV6-1 and TRBJ2-7, with 12 bases that match TRBD1. The length of the CDR3 is 16 residues. The V and J ends lost 1 base and 4 bases, in that order; junction bases with no gene match: 5. CDR1 is MNHNS, CDR2 SASEGT, per germline. The CDR3 coding sequence is TGTGCCAGCAGTGAAGGGACGGGACAGGGGGCATACGAGCAGTACTTC. It translates to CASSEGTGQGAYEQYF.